These 21 T cell receptor beta chains originate from one sample sequenced in a study of T-cell memory formation after mild COVID-19. TCRdb re-derived calls from the 5' RACE reads in MiXCR, one entry per CDR3 protein. The sample holds 250,000 to 350,000 distinct CDR3 sequences, 19% seen once. The sequenced sample consisted of PBMCs or a T cell subset sorted from them (not recorded which). These receptors all come from a man between 18 and 29 years old who had mild COVID-19 (a few samples of this study predate the infection). Cell type and time point are not known.

The chain couples TRBV11-2 to TRBJ2-1; 7 bases are a match to TRBD1. There are 16 residues in the CDR3. V lost 5 bases, J lost 2 bases, and 9 bases stayed unmatched. Germline V gives CDR1 SGHAT, CDR2 FQNNGV. The CDR3 is CASSVTGEYPYNEQFF. The DNA for the CDR3 is TGTGCCAGCAGCGTAACAGGGGAATACCCCTACAATGAGCAGTTCTTC.

In this sample, this clonotype turned up many times. The V gene is TRBV4-2, the J gene TRBJ1-2; D remains ambiguous. The CDR3 has 12 amino acids. Trimming stripped 0 bases from V and 2 bases from J, with 1 base between. Germline CDR1 is LGHNA and CDR2 is YNFKEQ. This CDR3 is CASSQDNYGYTF. Written as DNA, the CDR3 is TGTGCCAGCAGCCAAGACAACTATGGCTACACCTTC.

This clonotype was found a few times. The chain joins TRBV6-6 to TRBJ1-2; D possibly corresponds to TRBD1 (6 bases). V dropped 5 bases and J dropped 8 bases, with 21 bases sitting between them. The germline V gene encodes CDR1 MNHNY and CDR2 SVGAGI (reference sequence). There are 15 residues in the CDR3. In nucleotides, the CDR3 is TGTGCCAGCAGTGAGCCCAACAGGGAGAGGAGCGGCTACACCTTC. It specifies CASSEPNRERSGYTF.

This clonotype was seen more than once but under ten times. This sequence joins TRBV28 and TRBJ2-1; the D is unclear. Germline V gives CDR1 MDHEN, CDR2 SYDVKM. Trimming shortened V by 4 bases and J by 9 bases, and 22 bases separated the two germline ends. This CDR3 is built from 16 residues. The CDR3: CASSSARWNIGSEQFF. DNA for the CDR3: TGTGCCAGCAGTTCCGCGCGCTGGAATATCGGAAGTGAGCAGTTCTTC.

This clonotype has only a few counts. V is TRBV7-2 and J is TRBJ1-1; D call uncertain. V shed 3 bases and J shed 1 base, with 9 bases lying between them. The germline CDR1 and CDR2 sequences are SGHTA and FQGNSA. This CDR3 comprises 14 residues. DNA of the CDR3: TGTGCCAGCAGCTTCACGGAAACGAACACTGAAGCTTTCTTT. It specifies CASSFTETNTEAFF.

This chain uses TRBV14 with TRBJ2-1; the D gene is possibly TRBD2 (5 bases). CDR1 is SGHDN and CDR2 is FVKESK in the germline V gene. V gave up 2 bases and J gave up 0 bases, with 11 bases separating them. The CDR3 runs to 16 residues. The CDR3 region is CASSQNKRSSYNEQFF. DNA of the CDR3: TGTGCCAGCAGCCAAAATAAGCGGAGCTCCTACAATGAGCAGTTCTTC.

This clonotype was found a few times. The rearrangement uses TRBV24-1 and TRBJ2-3; 11 bases line up with TRBD2. This CDR3 comprises 16 residues. The V and J ends lost 2 bases and 5 bases, in that order; junction bases with no gene match: 5. CDR1 and CDR2 from the germline V gene are KGHDR and SFDVKD. CDR3 sequence: CATSDSTSGVKDTQYF. The CDR3 DNA reads TGTGCCACCAGTGATTCGACTAGCGGGGTTAAAGATACGCAGTATTTT.

This clonotype was counted many times. The chain is built from TRBV7-9 and TRBJ1-5, with TRBD1 matching over 7 bases. J lost 4 bases, V lost 4 bases, and 1 base had no gene match. The CDR3 sequence is 13 residues long. Per the germline V gene, CDR1 is SEHNR and CDR2 is FQNEAQ (reference sequence). This chain's CDR3 is CASSSQGNQPQHF. Written as DNA, the CDR3 is TGTGCCAGCAGCTCACAGGGGAATCAGCCCCAGCATTTT.

This clonotype occurred a few times. In DNA, the CDR3 is TGTGCCAGCAGTTTATCCCTTCTCCCAGGGGGATGGGAGACCCAGTACTTC. Its protein is CASSLSLLPGGWETQYF. The V and J genes are TRBV28 and TRBJ2-5; the match to TRBD1 covers 7 bases. The trim removed 1 base at V and 5 bases at J, leaving 13 bases unmatched. The germline CDR1 and CDR2 sequences are MDHEN and SYDVKM. The CDR3 loop spans 17 amino acids.

The chain combines TRBV6-2 or TRBV6-3 with TRBJ2-7; D might be TRBD1 (6 bases). This CDR3 comprises 14 residues. Germline values: CDR1 MNHEY, CDR2 SVGEGT. The germline V and J ends were trimmed by 0 bases and 7 bases, with 13 bases remaining between them. CDR3 nucleotides: TGTGCCAGCAGTTACTCTCCAGGGGTAAGGGAGCAGTACGTC. It specifies CASSYSPGVREQYV.

This chain joins TRBV7-9 and TRBJ1-2, with D maybe TRBD1 (6 bases). Trimming stripped 1 base from V and 7 bases from J, with 10 bases between. The CDR3 totals 13 residues. Looked up from germline, CDR1 is SEHNR and CDR2 is FQNEAQ (reference sequence). The CDR3 region is CASSLEQGGGYTF. CDR3 DNA: TGTGCCAGCAGCTTAGAACAGGGTGGTGGCTACACCTTC. Based on the CDR3 plus reference TRBV7-9 and TRBJ1-2, the full variable domain is DTGVSQNPRHKITKRGQNVTFRCDPISEHNRLYWYRQTLGQGPEFLTYFQNEAQLEKSRLLSDRFSAERPKGSFSTLEIQRTEQGDSAMYLCASSLEQGGGYTFGSGTRLTVV.

This clonotype was seen more than once but under ten times. The J gene is TRBJ2-3, the V gene TRBV11-2; D call uncertain. This CDR3 comprises 17 residues. The germline V gene encodes CDR1 SGHAT and CDR2 FQNNGV. V was clipped by 1 base and J by 0 bases, with 14 bases between them. The CDR3: CASSLAPRSLSTDTQYF. The CDR3 region has the DNA TGTGCCAGCAGCTTAGCCCCCCGGAGTCTTAGCACAGATACGCAGTATTTT.

V and J are TRBV12-3 or TRBV12-4 and TRBJ1-2; TRBD1 aligns across 7 bases. This CDR3 contains 12 residues. With 5 bases clipped from V and 8 bases from J, the junction kept 5 bases outside the gene matches. CDR3 nucleotide sequence: TGTGCCAGCAGTAGACAGGGAGGCGGCTACACCTTC. Residues: CASSRQGGGYTF.

The chain joins TRBV5-1 to TRBJ2-1; no reliable D call. This CDR3 is 17 amino acids long. CDR1 is SGHRS and CDR2 is YFSETQ in the germline V gene. The V end was cut by 1 base, the J end by 5 bases, with 19 bases between. The CDR3 sequence: CASSLNEKTPLDNEQFF. For the CDR3, the DNA is TGCGCCAGCAGCTTGAACGAAAAAACCCCCCTCGACAATGAGCAGTTCTTC.

This clonotype was found a few times. This rearrangement joins TRBV7-6 to TRBJ1-1; D might be TRBD1 (5 bases). This CDR3 is built from 15 residues. The germline CDR1 and CDR2 sequences are SGHVS and FNYEAQ. V was trimmed by 5 bases and J by 5 bases, leaving 18 bases between them. CDR3 DNA sequence: TGTGCCAGCAGCGACACACCGGGACCGGGGACTGAAGCTTTCTTT. Encoded protein: CASSDTPGPGTEAFF. Based on the CDR3 plus reference TRBV7-6 and TRBJ1-1, the full variable domain is GAGVSQSPRYKVTKRGQDVALRCDPISGHVSLYWYRQALGQGPEFLTYFNYEAQQDKSGLPNDRFSAERPEGSISTLTIQRTEQRDSAMYRCASSDTPGPGTEAFFGQGTRLTVV.

This clonotype was found a few times. The rearrangement joins TRBV10-1 to TRBJ2-1; D call uncertain. CDR3 length: 11 amino acids. V lost 0 bases to trimming and J lost 9 bases, with 3 bases between them. CDR1 and CDR2 from the germline V gene are WNHNN and SYGVQD (reference sequence). The CDR3 here is CASSESGEQFF. CDR3 bases: TGCGCCAGCAGTGAGTCGGGTGAGCAGTTCTTC.

This clonotype showed up just a few times. The chain carries TRBV7-9 and TRBJ2-1; D ambiguous. This CDR3 region has 16 residues. Per the germline V gene, CDR1 is SEHNR and CDR2 is FQNEAQ (reference sequence). V was trimmed by 5 bases and J by 1 base, leaving 15 bases between them. CDR3 protein: CASSMLGTRSYNEQFF. The CDR3 nucleotides read TGTGCCAGCAGCATGCTGGGAACCCGTTCCTACAATGAGCAGTTCTTC.

This clonotype was observed a few times. This chain links TRBV12-3 or TRBV12-4 with TRBJ1-1, with D perhaps matching TRBD1 (6 bases). This CDR3 spans 12 amino acids. V was clipped by 7 bases and J by 8 bases, with 14 bases between them. The CDR3 sequence: CASTRNDREAFF. The CDR3 region has the DNA TGTGCCAGCACTCGAAATGACAGGGAAGCTTTCTTT.

This clonotype was seen a few times. V gene TRBV11-3 combines with J gene TRBJ2-1, with TRBD2 matching over 8 bases. This CDR3 region has 18 residues. The ends lost 0 bases at V and 2 bases at J; junction bases unmatched: 9. Germline CDR1 reads SGHNT; CDR2 reads YENEEA. CDR3: CASSLDQGGSGAYNEQFF. CDR3 nucleotide sequence: TGTGCCAGCAGCTTAGACCAGGGAGGTAGCGGGGCCTACAATGAGCAGTTCTTC.

The sample holds a few counts of this clonotype. The V call is TRBV7-2, the J call TRBJ1-2; no reliable D call. Deletions cut 5 bases from V and 8 bases from J, with 12 bases between. Germline values: CDR1 SGHTA, CDR2 FQGNSA. The CDR3 has 12 residues. In DNA form, the CDR3 reads TGTGCCAGCAGCCCCCCAGTATACGGCTACACCTTC. Protein product: CASSPPVYGYTF.

This chain connects TRBV7-2 to TRBJ1-2; possible D gene TRBD1, 6 bases. The CDR3 length is 13 residues. The V gene lost 5 bases and the J gene lost 6 bases, with 13 bases spanning the gap. Germline values: CDR1 SGHTA, CDR2 FQGNSA. In nucleotides, the CDR3 is TGTGCCAGCAGCAAGGGGGGCTGGGATGGCTACACCTTC. Residues: CASSKGGWDGYTF.